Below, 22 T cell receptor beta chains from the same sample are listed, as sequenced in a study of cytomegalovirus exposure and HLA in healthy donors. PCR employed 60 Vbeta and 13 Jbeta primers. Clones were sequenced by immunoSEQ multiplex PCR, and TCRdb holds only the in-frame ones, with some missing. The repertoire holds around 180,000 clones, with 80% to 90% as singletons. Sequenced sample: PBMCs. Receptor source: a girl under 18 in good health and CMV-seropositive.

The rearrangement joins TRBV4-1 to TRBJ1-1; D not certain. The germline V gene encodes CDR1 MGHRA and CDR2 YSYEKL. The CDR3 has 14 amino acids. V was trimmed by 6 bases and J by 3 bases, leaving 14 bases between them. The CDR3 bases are TGCGCCAGCAGGCGTCAGGCCCTGGACACTGAAGCTTTCTTT. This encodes CASRRQALDTEAFF.

For the CDR3, the DNA is TGTGCCAGTAGCCCGGGACAGGGGTTTGGGACTCGAATACGCCATGGCTACACCTTC. Protein: CASSPGQGFGTRIRHGYTF. J is TRBJ1-2 and V is TRBV19; TRBD1 aligns across 10 bases. V lost 6 bases to trimming and J lost 6 bases; unmatched junction nucleotides: 22. There are 19 residues in the CDR3. The germline CDR1 and CDR2 sequences are LNHDA and SQIVND (reference sequence).

CDR3 region: CASSLAGRGPTNQPQHF. The CDR3 DNA is TGTGCCAGCAGCTTAGCGGGGAGAGGTCCCACCAATCAGCCCCAGCATTTT. The chain couples TRBV7-8 to TRBJ1-5; unclear D gene. V lost 0 bases and J lost 3, with 15 bases in between. The germline V gene encodes CDR1 SGHVS and CDR2 FQNEAQ. The length of the CDR3 is 17 residues. Full variable domain (remainder filled in from reference TRBV7-8 and TRBJ1-5): GAGVSQSPRYKVAKRGQDVALRCDPISGHVSLFWYQQALGQGPEFLTYFQNEAQLDKSGLPSDRFFAERPEGSVSTLKIQRTQQEDSAVYLCASSLAGRGPTNQPQHFGDGTRLSIL.

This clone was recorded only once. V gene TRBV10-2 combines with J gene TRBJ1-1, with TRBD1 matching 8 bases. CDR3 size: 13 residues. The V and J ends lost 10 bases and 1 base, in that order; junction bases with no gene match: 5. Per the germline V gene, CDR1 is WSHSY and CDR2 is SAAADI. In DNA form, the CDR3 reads TGCGCCACCGCCAGGGGGCGGAACACTGAAGCTTTCTTT. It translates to CATARGRNTEAFF.

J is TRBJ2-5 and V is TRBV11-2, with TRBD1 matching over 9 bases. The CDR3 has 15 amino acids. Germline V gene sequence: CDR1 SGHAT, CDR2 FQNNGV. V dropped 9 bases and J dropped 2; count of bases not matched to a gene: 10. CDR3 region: CARALRDREQETQYF. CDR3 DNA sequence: TGTGCCAGAGCTCTCCGGGACAGGGAACAAGAGACCCAGTACTTC.

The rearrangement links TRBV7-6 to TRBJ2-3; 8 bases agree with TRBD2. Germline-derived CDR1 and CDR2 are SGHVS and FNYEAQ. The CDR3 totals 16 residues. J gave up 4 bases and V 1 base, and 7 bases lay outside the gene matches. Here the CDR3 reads CASSLEGGGFADTQYF. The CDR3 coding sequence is TGTGCCAGCAGCTTAGAAGGCGGGGGGTTCGCAGATACGCAGTATTTT.

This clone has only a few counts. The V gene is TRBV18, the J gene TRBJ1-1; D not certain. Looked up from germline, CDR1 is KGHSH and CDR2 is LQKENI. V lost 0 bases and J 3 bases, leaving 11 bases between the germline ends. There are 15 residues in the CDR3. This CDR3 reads CASSPPSGVYTEAFF. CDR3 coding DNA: TGTGCCAGCTCACCACCGTCTGGAGTTTACACTGAAGCTTTCTTT.

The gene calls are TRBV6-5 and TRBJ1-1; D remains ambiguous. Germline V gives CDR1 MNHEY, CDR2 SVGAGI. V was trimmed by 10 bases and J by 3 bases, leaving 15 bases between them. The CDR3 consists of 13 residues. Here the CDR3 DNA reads TGTGCCACCTCCTCAGGAATCTACACTGAAGCTTTCTTT. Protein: CATSSGIYTEAFF.

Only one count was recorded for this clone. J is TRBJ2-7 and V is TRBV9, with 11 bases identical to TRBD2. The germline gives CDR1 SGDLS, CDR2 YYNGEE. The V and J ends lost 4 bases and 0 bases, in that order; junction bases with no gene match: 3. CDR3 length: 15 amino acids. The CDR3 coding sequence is TGTGCCAGCAGCCCCGGACTAGCGGGCTCCTACGAGCAGTACTTC. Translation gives CASSPGLAGSYEQYF.

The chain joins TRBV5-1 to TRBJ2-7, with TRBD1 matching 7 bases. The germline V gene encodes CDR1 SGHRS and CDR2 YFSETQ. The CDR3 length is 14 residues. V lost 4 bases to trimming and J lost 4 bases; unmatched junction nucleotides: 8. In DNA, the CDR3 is TGCGCCAGCAGCCTCCGGACAGGTTTTTACGAGCAGTACTTC. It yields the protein CASSLRTGFYEQYF.

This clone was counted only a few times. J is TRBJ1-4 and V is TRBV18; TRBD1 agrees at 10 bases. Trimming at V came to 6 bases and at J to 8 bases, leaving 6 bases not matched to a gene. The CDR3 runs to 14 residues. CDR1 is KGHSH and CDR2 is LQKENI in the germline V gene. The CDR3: CASSDRGSREKLFF. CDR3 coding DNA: TGTGCCAGCTCGGACAGGGGGAGTCGGGAAAAACTGTTTTTT.

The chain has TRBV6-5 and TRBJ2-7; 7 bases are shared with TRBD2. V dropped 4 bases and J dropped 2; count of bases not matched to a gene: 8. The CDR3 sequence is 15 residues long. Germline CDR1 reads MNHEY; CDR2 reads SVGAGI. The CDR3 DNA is TGTGCCAGCAGTTCCGGCGGGGGACTCACCTACGAGCAGTACTTC. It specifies CASSSGGGLTYEQYF.

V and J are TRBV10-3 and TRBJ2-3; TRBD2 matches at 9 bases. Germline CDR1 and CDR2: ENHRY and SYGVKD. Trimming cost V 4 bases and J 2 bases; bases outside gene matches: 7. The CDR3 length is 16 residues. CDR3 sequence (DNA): TGTGCCATCAGTGGCGTATTAGCGGGGGTCACAGATACGCAGTATTTT. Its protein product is CAISGVLAGVTDTQYF.

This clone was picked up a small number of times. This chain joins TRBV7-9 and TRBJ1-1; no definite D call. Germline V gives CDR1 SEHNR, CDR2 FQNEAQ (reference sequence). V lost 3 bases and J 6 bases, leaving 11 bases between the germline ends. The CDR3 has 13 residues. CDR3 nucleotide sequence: TGTGCCAGCAGCTTCGGGTCTATCGCTGAAGCTTTCTTT. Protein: CASSFGSIAEAFF.

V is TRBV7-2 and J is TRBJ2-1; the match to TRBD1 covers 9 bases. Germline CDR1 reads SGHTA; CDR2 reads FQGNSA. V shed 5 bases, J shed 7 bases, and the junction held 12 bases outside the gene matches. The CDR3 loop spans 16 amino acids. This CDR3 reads CASSPRAGTGRNEQFF. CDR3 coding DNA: TGTGCCAGCAGCCCAAGGGCCGGGACAGGGAGAAATGAGCAGTTCTTC.

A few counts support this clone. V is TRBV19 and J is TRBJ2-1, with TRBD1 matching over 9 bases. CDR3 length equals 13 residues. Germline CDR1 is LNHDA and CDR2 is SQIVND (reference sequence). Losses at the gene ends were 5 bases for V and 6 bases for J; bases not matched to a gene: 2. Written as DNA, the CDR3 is TGTGCCAGTAGTTTGACAGGGGGCAATGAGCAGTTCTTC. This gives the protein CASSLTGGNEQFF.

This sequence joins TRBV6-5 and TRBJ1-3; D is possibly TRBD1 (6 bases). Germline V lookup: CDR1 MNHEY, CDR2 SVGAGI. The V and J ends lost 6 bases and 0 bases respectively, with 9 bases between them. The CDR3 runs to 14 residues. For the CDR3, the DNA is TGTGCCAGCAGACAGGGTTACTCTGGAAACACCATATATTTT. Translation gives CASRQGYSGNTIYF.

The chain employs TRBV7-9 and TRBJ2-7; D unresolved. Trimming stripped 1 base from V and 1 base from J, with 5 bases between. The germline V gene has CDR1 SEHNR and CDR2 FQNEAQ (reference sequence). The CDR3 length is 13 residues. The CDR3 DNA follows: TGTGCCAGCAGCTTAGGGCCTTCCTACGAGCAGTACTTC. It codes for CASSLGPSYEQYF.

The CDR3 DNA reads as TGCGCCAGCAGCCAAGGGAGGGCCAGTAATGAGCAGTTCTTC. The encoded protein is CASSQGRASNEQFF. The rearrangement links TRBV4-1 to TRBJ2-1; the D gene is possibly TRBD2 (6 bases). The length of the CDR3 is 14 residues. Trimming removed 1 base from V and 7 bases from J, with 11 bases in between. Germline V gene sequence: CDR1 MGHRA, CDR2 YSYEKL.

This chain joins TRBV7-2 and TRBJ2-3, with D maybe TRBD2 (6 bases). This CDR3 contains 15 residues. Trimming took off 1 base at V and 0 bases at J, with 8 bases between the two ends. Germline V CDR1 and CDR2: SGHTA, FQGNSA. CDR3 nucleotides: TGTGCCAGCAGCTTAGTAGGGACTAGCACAGATACGCAGTATTTT. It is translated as CASSLVGTSTDTQYF. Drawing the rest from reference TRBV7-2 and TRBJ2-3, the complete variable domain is GAGVSQSPSNKVTEKGKDVELRCDPISGHTALYWYRQSLGQGLEFLIYFQGNSAPDKSGLPSDRFSAERTGGSVSTLTIQRTQQEDSAVYLCASSLVGTSTDTQYFGPGTRLTVL.

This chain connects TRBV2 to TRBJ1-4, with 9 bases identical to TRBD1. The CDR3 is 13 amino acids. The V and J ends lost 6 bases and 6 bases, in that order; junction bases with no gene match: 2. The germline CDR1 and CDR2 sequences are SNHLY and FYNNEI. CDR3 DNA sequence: TGTGCCAGCAGACAGGGGGCTCATGAAAAACTGTTTTTT. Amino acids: CASRQGAHEKLFF.

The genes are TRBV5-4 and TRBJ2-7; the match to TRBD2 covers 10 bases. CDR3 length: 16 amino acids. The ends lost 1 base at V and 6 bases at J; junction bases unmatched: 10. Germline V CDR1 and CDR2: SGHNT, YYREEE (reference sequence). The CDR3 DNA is TGTGCCAGCAGCTTGAGCAGCGGGGGGGCAGCATCCGAGCAGTACTTC. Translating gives CASSLSSGGAASEQYF.